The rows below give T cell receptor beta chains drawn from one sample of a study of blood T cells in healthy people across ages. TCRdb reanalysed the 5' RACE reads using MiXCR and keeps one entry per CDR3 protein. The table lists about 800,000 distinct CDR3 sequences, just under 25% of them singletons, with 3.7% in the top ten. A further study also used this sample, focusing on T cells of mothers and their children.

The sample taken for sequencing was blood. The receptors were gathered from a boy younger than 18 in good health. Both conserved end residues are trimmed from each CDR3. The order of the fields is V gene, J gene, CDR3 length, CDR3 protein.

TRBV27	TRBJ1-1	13	ASSLSTCSNTEAF
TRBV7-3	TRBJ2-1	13	ASSLRPGAYNEQF
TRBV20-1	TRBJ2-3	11	SAGGTVSDTQY
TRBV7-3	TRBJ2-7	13	ASSLMGGVGYEQY
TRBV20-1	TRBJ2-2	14	SASRLRPPGTGELF
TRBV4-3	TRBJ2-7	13	ASSPSRGSLYEQY
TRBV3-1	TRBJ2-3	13	ASSQDASYADTQY
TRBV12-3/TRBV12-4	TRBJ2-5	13	ASSSVDNSQETQY
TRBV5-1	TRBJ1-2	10	ASSPDSYGCT
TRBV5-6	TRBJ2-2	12	ASSFGTYTGELF
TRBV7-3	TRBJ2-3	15	ASSPRTSGGNTDTQY
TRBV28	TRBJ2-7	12	ASSLSGSTYEQY
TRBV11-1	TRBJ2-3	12	ASGLMDSKDTQY
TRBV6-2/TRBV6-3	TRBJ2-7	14	ASSYFEDSLTYEQY
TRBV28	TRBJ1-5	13	ASSLDIRGNQPQH
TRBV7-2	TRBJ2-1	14	ASSLMAVSSYNEQF
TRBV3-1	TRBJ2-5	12	ASSPTTGGETQY
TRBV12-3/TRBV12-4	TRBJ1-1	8	ASSGSKVF
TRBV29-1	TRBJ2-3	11	SVGRSFTDTQY
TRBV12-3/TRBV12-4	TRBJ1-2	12	ASSLRTSNYGYT
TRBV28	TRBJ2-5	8	ASSSATVF
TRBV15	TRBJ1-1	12	ATSTSWVNTEAF
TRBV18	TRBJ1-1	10	ASSPANTEAF
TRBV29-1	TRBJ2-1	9	SVDWYNEQF
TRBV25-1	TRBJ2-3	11	ASSPREADTQY
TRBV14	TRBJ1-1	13	ASSQDGLMNTEAF
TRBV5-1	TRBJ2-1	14	ASSLGTSGSLNEQF
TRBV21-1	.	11	ASSQGGDYEQY
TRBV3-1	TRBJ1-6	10	AGSQNRPPLH
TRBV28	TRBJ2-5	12	ASSSGLRKETQY
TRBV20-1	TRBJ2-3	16	SAREDKVAGGVTDTQY
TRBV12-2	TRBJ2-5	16	ASRLGVWAGAKEETQY
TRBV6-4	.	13	ASSESSGVYNEQF
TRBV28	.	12	ASNVEREVDEQY
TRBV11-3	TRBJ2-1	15	ASSLSSGEPLYNEQF
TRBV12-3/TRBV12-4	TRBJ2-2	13	ASSRLPTTTGELF
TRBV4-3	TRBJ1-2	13	ASSQETGANYGYT
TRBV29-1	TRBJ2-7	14	SVEAPGQGRSYEQY
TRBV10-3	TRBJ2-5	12	AIAKTGDQETQY
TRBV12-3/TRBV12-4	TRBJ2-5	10	ASSGPQETQY
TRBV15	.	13	ATSRGLRGGNEQF
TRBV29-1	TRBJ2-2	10	SVAGNTGELF
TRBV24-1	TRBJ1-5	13	ATGETGLSSQPQH
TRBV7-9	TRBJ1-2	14	ASRSGGEPKGYGYT
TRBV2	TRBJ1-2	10	ASNTEGYGYT
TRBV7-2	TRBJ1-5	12	ASSLTPSNQPQH
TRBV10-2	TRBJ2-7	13	ASFGSGQGAGEQY
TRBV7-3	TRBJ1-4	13	ASSLNHTGYEKLF
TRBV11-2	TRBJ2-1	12	ASGASGGYNEQF
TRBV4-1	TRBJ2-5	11	ASSRSRAETQY
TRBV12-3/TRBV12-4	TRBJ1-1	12	ASSLSRVNTEAF